This is a list of T cell receptor beta chains from one sample in a study of blood T cell repertoires in COVID-19. Assay used: immunoSEQ multiplex PCR; TCRdb lists only in-frame clones, some missing. The profile covers about 140,000 clones, with around four fifths appearing a single time and approximately 3.6% taken by the ten largest. The sequenced sample was PBMCs or T cells enriched from blood (not recorded which). The source is a woman aged 45-60 years with acute COVID-19. Both conserved end residues are part of each CDR3. Each record gives: V gene, J gene, D gene, clone size, CDR3 protein, CDR3 DNA. D genes are given only for firm matches. Expanded clones are given a class, and other clones once, few, many or no size at all.

TRBV6-2/TRBV6-3	TRBJ2-5	TRBD2	.	CASSYSPEIAGAQRRPQYF	TGTGCCAGCAGTTACTCCCCGGAGATAGCGGGAGCGCAGCGGAGGCCCCAGTACTTC
TRBV28	TRBJ1-3	TRBD1	.	CASSQLTGVAGNTIYF	TGTGCCAGCAGCCAATTGACAGGGGTTGCTGGAAACACCATATATTTT
TRBV29-1	TRBJ1-2	.	.	CSVEERSRAYGYTF	TGCAGCGTTGAAGAGCGATCACGAGCTTATGGCTACACCTTC
TRBV19	TRBJ2-5	TRBD2	.	CASSQRGDRQETQYF	TGTGCCAGTAGCCAGCGGGGGGATAGGCAAGAGACCCAGTACTTC
TRBV19	TRBJ2-1	.	.	CASSGGTYNEQFF	TGTGCCAGTAGTGGCGGGACTTACAATGAGCAGTTCTTC
TRBV21-1	TRBJ2-3	.	.	CASSKIRQQPTDTQYF	TGTGCCAGCAGCAAGATTCGACAGCAACCCACAGATACGCAGTATTTT
TRBV25-1	TRBJ2-7	TRBD2	.	CASSESMGGYEQYF	TGTGCCAGCAGCGAATCGATGGGGGGGTACGAGCAGTACTTC
TRBV19	TRBJ2-1	.	.	CASSTSGGEQFF	TGTGCCAGTAGTACGAGTGGTGGTGAGCAGTTCTTC
TRBV6-5	TRBJ2-7	TRBD2	.	CASRGTSSAEQYF	TGTGCCAGCAGGGGGACTAGTTCCGCCGAGCAGTACTTC
TRBV23-1	TRBJ1-2	TRBD1	.	CAIPSGTGNGYTF	TGCGCCATTCCTTCCGGGACAGGGAATGGCTACACCTTC
TRBV5-4	TRBJ1-2	.	.	CASSLGQGGWDGYTF	TGTGCCAGCAGCTTGGGGCAGGGTGGATGGGATGGCTACACCTTC
TRBV7-9	TRBJ2-2	.	.	CASSLAPSTGELFF	TGTGCCAGCAGCTTAGCGCCGAGCACCGGGGAGCTGTTTTTT
TRBV7-9	TRBJ1-3	.	.	CASSLARSGNTIYF	TGTGCCAGCAGCTTAGCCCGGTCTGGAAACACCATATATTTT
TRBV6-5	TRBJ1-2	TRBD1	.	CASSYHGQGASGYTF	TGTGCCAGCAGTTATCACGGACAGGGGGCGTCTGGCTACACCTTC
TRBV7-9	TRBJ2-1	TRBD2	once	CASSPRTSGSSQYEQFF	TGTGCCAGCAGCCCAAGGACTAGCGGGAGTTCTCAGTATGAGCAGTTCTTC
TRBV7-6	TRBJ1-5	TRBD1	few	CASSPQAPGTGSSNQPQHF	TGTGCCAGCAGCCCGCAGGCCCCCGGGACAGGGTCTAGCAATCAGCCCCAGCATTTT
TRBV5-1	TRBJ2-1	TRBD1	.	CASSTGQANEQFF	TGCGCCAGCAGCACTGGACAGGCCAATGAGCAGTTCTTC
TRBV7-9	TRBJ2-5	.	.	CASSLGLQVETQYF	TGTGCCAGCAGCTTAGGCCTACAGGTGGAGACCCAGTACTTC